This TCR beta chain was recorded in a study of somatic mutations in cytotoxic T cells in rheumatoid arthritis. Data came from immunoSEQ multiplex PCR; TCRdb stores just in-frame clones and leaves some out. The sample shows 35,000 to 45,000 clones, roughly 80% of them seen only once. Germline-derived CDR1 and CDR2 are SGHRS and YFSETQ. Trimming removed 4 bases from V and 2 bases from J, with 15 bases in between. The CDR3 is made up of 15 amino acids. This TCR came from a man aged 35 to 55 in good health. The V gene is TRBV5-1, the J gene TRBJ2-5; possible D gene TRBD2, 6 bases. Sequences were obtained from CD8+ T cells sorted from blood. CDR3 sequence (DNA): TGCGCCAGCAGCCTTGCTCCAGGGAGGCAAGAGACCCAGTACTTC. Translating gives CASSLAPGRQETQYF.